Sequencing of this T cell receptor beta chain was carried out in a study of T-cell memory formation after mild COVID-19. Findings of the study overall: Later expanders leaned CD4+, whereas clones that contracted between day 15 and 85 were balanced CD4/CD8.

TCRdb redid the calling of the 5' RACE reads with MiXCR, one entry per CDR3 protein. The profile shows around 320,000 distinct CDR3 sequences, 25% to 30% of them singletons. This clonotype has only a few counts. What it binds is not known. V was pared by 7 bases and J by 5 bases, with 12 bases of the junction left unmatched. From germline, CDR1 is KGHDR and CDR2 SFDVKD. The CDR3 is 15 amino acids. This receptor was taken from an adult woman who had mild COVID-19 (a few samples of this study predate the infection). Cell type and time point are not known. The sample comprised PBMCs or a T cell subset sorted from them (not recorded which). V is TRBV24-1 and J is TRBJ2-5; 7 positions agree with TRBD1. The chain's CDR3 is CATSPGQSLSETQYF. The DNA for the CDR3 is TGTGCCACCAGCCCGGGACAGTCCCTCTCGGAGACCCAGTACTTC.